Sequencing of this T cell receptor (beta chain) was carried out in a study of beta chain features in type 1 diabetes. Remarks on this clone: Antigen specificity is unknown.

General study points: VDJ junctions from patients with type 1 diabetes contained fewer insertions and more deletions.

Expressed TCRB transcripts got sequenced, as all isolated RNA was reverse transcribed. TCRdb's table, derived via immunoSEQ multiplex PCR, lists solely in-frame clones and lacks some. Counted here are 150,000 to 180,000 clones, around 8.5% occurring once; the ten biggest clones make up approximately 0.65%. The receptor was derived from a young man in good health. Sequenced: central memory CD4+ T cells from blood.

CDR3 DNA: TGTGCCAGCTCACGGGACAGAGGTTACGAGCAGTACTTC. This codes for CASSRDRGYEQYF. The chain has TRBV18 and TRBJ2-7, with 7 bases aligning to TRBD1. The CDR3 spans 13 residues. Losses at the gene ends were 4 bases for V and 4 bases for J; bases not matched to a gene: 4. Germline V CDR1 and CDR2: KGHSH, LQKENI.